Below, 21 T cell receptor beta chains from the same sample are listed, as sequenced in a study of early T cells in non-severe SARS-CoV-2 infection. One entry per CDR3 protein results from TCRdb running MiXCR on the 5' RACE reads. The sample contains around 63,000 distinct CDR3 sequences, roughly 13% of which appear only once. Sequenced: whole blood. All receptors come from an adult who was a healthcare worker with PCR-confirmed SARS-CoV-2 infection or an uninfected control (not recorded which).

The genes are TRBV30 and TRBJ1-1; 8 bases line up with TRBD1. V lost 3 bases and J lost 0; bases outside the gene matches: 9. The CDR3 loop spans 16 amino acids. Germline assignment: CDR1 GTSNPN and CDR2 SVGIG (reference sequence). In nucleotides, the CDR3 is TGTGCCTGGAGCCAAGCAGGGGGCGGAGTGAACACTGAAGCTTTCTTT. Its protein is CAWSQAGGGVNTEAFF.

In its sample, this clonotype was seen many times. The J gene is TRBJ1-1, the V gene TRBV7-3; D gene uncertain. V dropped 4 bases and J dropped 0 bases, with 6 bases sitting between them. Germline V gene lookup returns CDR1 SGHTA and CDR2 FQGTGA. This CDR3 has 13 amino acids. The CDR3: CASSSTMNTEAFF. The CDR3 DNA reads TGTGCCAGCAGCTCTACTATGAACACTGAAGCTTTCTTT.

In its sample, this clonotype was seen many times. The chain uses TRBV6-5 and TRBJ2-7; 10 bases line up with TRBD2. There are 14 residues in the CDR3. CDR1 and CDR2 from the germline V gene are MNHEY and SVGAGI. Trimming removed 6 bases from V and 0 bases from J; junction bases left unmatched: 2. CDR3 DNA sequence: TGTGCCAGCAGGGGGACTAGCGACTCCTACGAGCAGTACTTC. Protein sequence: CASRGTSDSYEQYF.

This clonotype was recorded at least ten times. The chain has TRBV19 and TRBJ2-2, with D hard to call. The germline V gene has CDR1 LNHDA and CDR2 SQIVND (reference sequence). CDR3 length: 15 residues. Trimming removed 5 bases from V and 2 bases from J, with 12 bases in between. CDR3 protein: CASSPRNVNTGELFF. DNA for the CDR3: TGTGCCAGTAGTCCCCGCAATGTAAACACCGGGGAGCTGTTTTTT.

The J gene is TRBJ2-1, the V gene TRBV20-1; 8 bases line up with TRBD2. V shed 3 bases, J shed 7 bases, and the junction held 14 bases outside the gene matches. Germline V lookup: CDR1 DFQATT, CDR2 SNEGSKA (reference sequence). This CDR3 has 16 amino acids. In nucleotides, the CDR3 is TGCAGTGCTAGTGATCCGGGACTAGGTTCCCTAAATGAGCAGTTCTTC. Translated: CSASDPGLGSLNEQFF.

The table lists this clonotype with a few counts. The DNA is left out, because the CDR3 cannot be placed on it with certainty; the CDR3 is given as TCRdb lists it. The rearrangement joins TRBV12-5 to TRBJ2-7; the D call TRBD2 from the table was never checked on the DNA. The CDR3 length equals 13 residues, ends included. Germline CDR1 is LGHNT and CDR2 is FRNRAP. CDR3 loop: CASGFLAGGEQYF.

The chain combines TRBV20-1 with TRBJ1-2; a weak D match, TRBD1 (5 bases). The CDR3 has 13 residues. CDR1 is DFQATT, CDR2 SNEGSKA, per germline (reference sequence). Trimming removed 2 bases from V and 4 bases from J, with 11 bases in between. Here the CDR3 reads CSARTQGGYGYTF. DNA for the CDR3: TGCAGTGCTAGAACCCAGGGCGGCTATGGCTACACCTTC.

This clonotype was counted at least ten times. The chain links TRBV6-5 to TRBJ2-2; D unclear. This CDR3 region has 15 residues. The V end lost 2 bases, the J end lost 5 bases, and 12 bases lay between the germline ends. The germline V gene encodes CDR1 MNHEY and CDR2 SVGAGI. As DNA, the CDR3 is TGTGCCAGCAGTTACCCCTCCTTAGGGACCGGGGAGCTGTTTTTT. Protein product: CASSYPSLGTGELFF.

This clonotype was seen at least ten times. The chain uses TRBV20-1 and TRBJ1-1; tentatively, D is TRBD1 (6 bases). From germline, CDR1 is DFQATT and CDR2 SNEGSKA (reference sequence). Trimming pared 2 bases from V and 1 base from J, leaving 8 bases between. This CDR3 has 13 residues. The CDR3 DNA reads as TGCAGTGCTAGAATGGGGGCGAACACTGAAGCTTTCTTT. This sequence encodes CSARMGANTEAFF.

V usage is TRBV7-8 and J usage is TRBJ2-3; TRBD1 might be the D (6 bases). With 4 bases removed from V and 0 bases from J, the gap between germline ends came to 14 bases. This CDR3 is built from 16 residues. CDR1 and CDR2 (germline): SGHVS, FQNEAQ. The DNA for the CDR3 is TGTGCCAGCAGCTGGCTCAGGGGAACTAGCACAGATACGCAGTATTTT. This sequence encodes CASSWLRGTSTDTQYF.

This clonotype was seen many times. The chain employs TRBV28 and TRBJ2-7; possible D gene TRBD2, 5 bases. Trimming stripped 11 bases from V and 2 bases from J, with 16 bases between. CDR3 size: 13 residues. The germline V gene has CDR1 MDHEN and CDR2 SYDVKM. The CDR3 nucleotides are TGTGCCTCACGGACTCCTAGGACCTACGAGCAGTACTTC. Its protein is CASRTPRTYEQYF.

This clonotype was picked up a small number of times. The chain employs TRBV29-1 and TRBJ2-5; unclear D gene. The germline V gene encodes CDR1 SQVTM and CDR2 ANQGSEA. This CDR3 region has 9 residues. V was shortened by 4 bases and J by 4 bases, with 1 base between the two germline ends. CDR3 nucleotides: TGCAGCGTTGGAGAGACCCAGTACTTC. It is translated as CSVGETQYF.

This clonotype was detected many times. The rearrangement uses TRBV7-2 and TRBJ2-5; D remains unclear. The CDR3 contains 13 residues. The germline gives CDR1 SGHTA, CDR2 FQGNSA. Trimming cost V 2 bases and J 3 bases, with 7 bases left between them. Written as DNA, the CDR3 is TGTGCCAGCAGCTTAAGGGCTGAAGAGACCCAGTACTTC. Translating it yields CASSLRAEETQYF.

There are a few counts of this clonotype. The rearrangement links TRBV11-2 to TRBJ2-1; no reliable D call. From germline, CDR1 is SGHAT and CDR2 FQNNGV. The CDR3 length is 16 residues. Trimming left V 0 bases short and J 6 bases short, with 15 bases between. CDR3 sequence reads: CASSLDVALQRNEQFF. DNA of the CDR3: TGTGCCAGCAGCTTAGACGTAGCCCTACAGCGCAATGAGCAGTTCTTC.

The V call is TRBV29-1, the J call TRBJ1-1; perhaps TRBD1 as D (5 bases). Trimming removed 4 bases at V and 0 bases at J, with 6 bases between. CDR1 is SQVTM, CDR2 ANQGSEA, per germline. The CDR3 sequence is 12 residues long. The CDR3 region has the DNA TGCAGCGTTGGACAGATGAACACTGAAGCTTTCTTT. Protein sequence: CSVGQMNTEAFF.

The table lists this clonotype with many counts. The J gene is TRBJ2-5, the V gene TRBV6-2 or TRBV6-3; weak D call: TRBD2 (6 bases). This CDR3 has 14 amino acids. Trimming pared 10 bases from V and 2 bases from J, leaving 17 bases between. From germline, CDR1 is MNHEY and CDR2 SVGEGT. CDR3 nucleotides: TGTGCCACGAGACTAGAGCCTAGTCAAGAGACCCAGTACTTC. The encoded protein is CATRLEPSQETQYF.

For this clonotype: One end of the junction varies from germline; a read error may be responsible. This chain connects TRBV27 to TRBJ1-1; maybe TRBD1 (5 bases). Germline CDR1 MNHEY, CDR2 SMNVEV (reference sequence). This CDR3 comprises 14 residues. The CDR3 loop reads CASSLWGTGTKAFF. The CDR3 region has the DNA TGTGCCAGCAGTTTATGGGGGACGGGCACTAAAGCTTTCTTT.

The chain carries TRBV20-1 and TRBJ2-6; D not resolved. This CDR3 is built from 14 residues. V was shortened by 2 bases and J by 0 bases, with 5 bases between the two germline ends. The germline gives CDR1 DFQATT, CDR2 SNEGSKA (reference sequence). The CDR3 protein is CSARSFSGANVLTF. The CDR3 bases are TGCAGTGCTAGATCGTTCTCTGGGGCCAACGTCCTGACTTTC.

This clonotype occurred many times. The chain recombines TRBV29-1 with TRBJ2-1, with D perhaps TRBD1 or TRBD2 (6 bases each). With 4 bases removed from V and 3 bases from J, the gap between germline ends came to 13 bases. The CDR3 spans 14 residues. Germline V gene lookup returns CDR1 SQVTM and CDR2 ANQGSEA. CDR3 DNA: TGCAGCGTTGGGTTACGGGGGCGCTACAATGAGCAGTTCTTC. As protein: CSVGLRGRYNEQFF.

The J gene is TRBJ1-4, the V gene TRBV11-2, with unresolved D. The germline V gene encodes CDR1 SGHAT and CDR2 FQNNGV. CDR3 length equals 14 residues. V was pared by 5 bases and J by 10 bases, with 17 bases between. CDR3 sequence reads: CASSGGRPGGKLFF. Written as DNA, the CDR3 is TGTGCCAGCAGCGGAGGGAGGCCGGGCGGAAAACTGTTTTTT.

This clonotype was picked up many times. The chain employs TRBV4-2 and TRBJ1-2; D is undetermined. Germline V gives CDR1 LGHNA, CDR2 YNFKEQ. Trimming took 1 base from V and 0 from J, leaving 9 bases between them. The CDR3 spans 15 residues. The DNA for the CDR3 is TGTGCCAGCAGCCAAGTAGGCAGCGCTAACTATGGCTACACCTTC. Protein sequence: CASSQVGSANYGYTF.